A single sample gave rise to the 18 T cell receptor beta chains below, sequenced in a study of blood T cell repertoires in COVID-19. Sequenced by immunoSEQ multiplex PCR; TCRdb stores in-frame clones only, minus some. The sample includes tens of thousands of clones, nearly 85% of them seen just once. The sample was peripheral blood. The receptor set was obtained from a human donor in a cohort sampled during active COVID-19.

This clone has more than one count but fewer than ten. CDR3 loop: CASSQDLRAHQPQHF. CDR3 in DNA: TGTGCCAGCAGCCAAGATTTGAGGGCCCATCAGCCCCAGCATTTT. The chain is built from TRBV4-2 and TRBJ1-5; D is unclear. V lost 0 bases to trimming and J lost 5 bases, with 11 bases between them. The CDR3 loop spans 15 amino acids. Looked up from germline, CDR1 is LGHNA and CDR2 is YNFKEQ.

The chain uses TRBV6-5 and TRBJ1-6, with 7 bases identical to TRBD1. The CDR3 contains 15 residues. Germline V lookup: CDR1 MNHEY, CDR2 SVGAGI. The V gene end was trimmed by 0 bases and the J gene end by 7 bases; junction bases not matched to a gene: 3. The CDR3 loop reads CASSYSGTVNSPLHF. CDR3 nucleotides: TGTGCCAGCAGTTACTCGGGGACAGTCAATTCACCCCTCCACTTT.

CDR3: CASSLVGQGSTDTQYF. The DNA for the CDR3 is TGTGCCAGCAGCTTAGTGGGGCAGGGGAGCACAGATACGCAGTATTTT. The chain has TRBV7-6 and TRBJ2-3, with D possibly TRBD1 on 6 matching bases. The CDR3 spans 16 residues. The germline gives CDR1 SGHVS, CDR2 FNYEAQ. V lost 1 base to trimming and J lost 0 bases, with 11 bases between them.

The chain uses TRBV6-2 or TRBV6-3 and TRBJ2-7; TRBD1 aligns across 7 bases. J lost 2 bases, V lost 6 bases, and 19 bases had no gene match. The V gene's germline CDR1 is MNHEY and CDR2 SVGEGT. This CDR3 contains 18 residues. CDR3 loop: CASSPPGKGAPTTYEQYF. The CDR3 DNA reads as TGTGCCAGCAGCCCGCCGGGGAAGGGGGCTCCAACTACCTACGAGCAGTACTTC.

V and J are TRBV7-2 and TRBJ1-1; D is unclear. This CDR3 contains 15 residues. V lost 4 bases and J lost 0, with 12 bases in between. Germline lookup yields CDR1 SGHTA and CDR2 FQGNSA. The CDR3 spells CASSSRRVMNTEAFF. CDR3 bases: TGTGCCAGCAGCTCCCGCCGGGTGATGAACACTGAAGCTTTCTTT.

This chain uses TRBV5-8 with TRBJ2-5; D might be TRBD1 (5 bases). Per germline, CDR1 SGHTS and CDR2 YDEGEE. This CDR3 comprises 15 residues. V lost 6 bases and J lost 5, with 20 bases in between. The CDR3 loop reads CASTQAGRKGETQYF. CDR3 DNA: TGTGCCAGCACCCAGGCAGGTCGCAAGGGGGAGACCCAGTACTTC.

The chain employs TRBV30 and TRBJ1-4; D is unclear. CDR1 and CDR2 from the germline V gene are GTSNPN and SVGIG (reference sequence). There are 14 residues in the CDR3. The germline V and J ends were trimmed by 2 bases and 3 bases, with 10 bases remaining between them. The CDR3 region has the DNA TGTGCCTGGAGTACCGGGGTTTCTAATGAAAAACTGTTTTTT. It yields the protein CAWSTGVSNEKLFF.

This sequence joins TRBV5-1 and TRBJ2-7, with D unclear. The V gene's germline CDR1 is SGHRS and CDR2 YFSETQ. The CDR3 spans 13 residues. V lost 0 bases and J lost 3, with 7 bases in between. Here the CDR3 reads CASSLVGGYEQYF. DNA of the CDR3: TGCGCCAGCAGCTTGGTCGGCGGCTACGAGCAGTACTTC.

The gene calls are TRBV9 and TRBJ2-1, with D possibly being TRBD2 (5 bases). The CDR3 loop spans 14 amino acids. CDR1 is SGDLS, CDR2 YYNGEE, per germline. V lost 0 bases and J 9 bases, leaving 13 bases between the germline ends. The CDR3 reads CASSVDSRDGEQFF. The CDR3 DNA follows: TGTGCCAGCAGCGTAGATTCGAGGGATGGTGAGCAGTTCTTC.

J is TRBJ1-1 and V is TRBV6-2 or TRBV6-3; possible D gene TRBD1, 6 bases. In germline, CDR1 is MNHEY, CDR2 SVGEGT. V was cut by 5 bases and J by 2 bases, with 15 bases left in between. CDR3 size: 15 residues. The CDR3 bases are TGTGCCAGCAGTCTGGGGGCCAGGACAAACACTGAAGCTTTCTTT. Translating gives CASSLGARTNTEAFF.

This chain uses TRBV6-1 with TRBJ2-5; 7 bases match TRBD2. This CDR3 is built from 15 residues. Trimming removed 0 bases from V and 7 bases from J; junction bases left unmatched: 8. Looked up from germline, CDR1 is MNHNS and CDR2 is SASEGT. In DNA form, the CDR3 reads TGTGCCAGCAGTGAAGCGCCGGGAGGAGAGGGGACCCAGTACTTC. It specifies CASSEAPGGEGTQYF.

This clone was detected a few times. The gene calls are TRBV4-1 and TRBJ1-5; maybe TRBD1 (5 bases). This CDR3 spans 15 amino acids. The V end lost 2 bases, the J end lost 5 bases, and 13 bases lay between the germline ends. CDR1 is MGHRA and CDR2 is YSYEKL in the germline V gene. The CDR3 DNA is TGCGCCAGCAGCCAAACGACAGTGGGGCATCAGCCCCAGCATTTT. It specifies CASSQTTVGHQPQHF.

The chain carries TRBV5-5 and TRBJ1-4; 7 nucleotides line up with TRBD1. The V gene's germline CDR1 is SGHKS and CDR2 YYEKEE (reference sequence). The length of the CDR3 is 16 residues. With V trimmed by 1 base and J by 7 bases, 10 bases remained unmatched. CDR3 sequence (DNA): TGTGCCAGCAGCTTGTTCCGCAGGGGGAAGGTTGAAAAACTGTTTTTT. It translates to CASSLFRRGKVEKLFF.

V and J are TRBV5-5 and TRBJ1-2; no firm D call. This CDR3 has 13 residues. V dropped 0 bases and J dropped 6 bases, with 9 bases sitting between them. Germline V gives CDR1 SGHKS, CDR2 YYEKEE (reference sequence). This CDR3 is CASSLVVRDGYTF. The CDR3 DNA reads TGTGCCAGCAGCTTGGTCGTCCGGGATGGCTACACCTTC.

J is TRBJ1-2 and V is TRBV10-2, with D perhaps TRBD1 (6 bases). CDR3 length: 15 residues. Per germline, CDR1 WSHSY and CDR2 SAAADI. Trimming cost V 3 bases and J 4 bases, with 15 bases left between them. In nucleotides, the CDR3 is TGCGCCAGCAGTGAAGGGGACATACCTCTCTATGGCTACACCTTC. This translates into CASSEGDIPLYGYTF.

This rearrangement joins TRBV11-2 to TRBJ2-7; 10 positions agree with TRBD2. With V trimmed by 5 bases and J by 1 base, 8 bases remained unmatched. Germline CDR1 is SGHAT and CDR2 is FQNNGV. The CDR3 contains 16 residues. CDR3 DNA sequence: TGTGCCAGCAGCCGGCTTCCTAGCGGGGGTTCCTACGAGCAGTACTTC. Translating it yields CASSRLPSGGSYEQYF.

This chain links TRBV9 with TRBJ2-3, with 8 bases that match TRBD2. Germline CDR1 SGDLS, CDR2 YYNGEE. This CDR3 spans 15 amino acids. V lost 0 bases to trimming and J lost 1 base; unmatched junction nucleotides: 1. The CDR3 DNA sequence: TGTGCCAGCAGCGTAGGAGCGGGGGGCACAGATACGCAGTATTTT. It yields the protein CASSVGAGGTDTQYF.

V and J are TRBV18 and TRBJ2-1, with TRBD1 identical over 8 bases. The length of the CDR3 is 15 residues. Germline CDR1 and CDR2: KGHSH and LQKENI. J gave up 4 bases and V 3 bases, and 5 bases lay outside the gene matches. CDR3: CASSPLGQGYNEQFF. The CDR3 bases are TGTGCCAGCTCACCCCTCGGACAGGGTTACAATGAGCAGTTCTTC. Drawing the rest from reference TRBV18 and TRBJ2-1, the complete variable domain is NAGVMQNPRHLVRRRGQEARLRCSPMKGHSHVYWYRQLPEEGLKFMVYLQKENIIDESGMPKERFSAEFPKEGPSILRIQQVVRGDSAAYFCASSPLGQGYNEQFFGPGTRLTVL.